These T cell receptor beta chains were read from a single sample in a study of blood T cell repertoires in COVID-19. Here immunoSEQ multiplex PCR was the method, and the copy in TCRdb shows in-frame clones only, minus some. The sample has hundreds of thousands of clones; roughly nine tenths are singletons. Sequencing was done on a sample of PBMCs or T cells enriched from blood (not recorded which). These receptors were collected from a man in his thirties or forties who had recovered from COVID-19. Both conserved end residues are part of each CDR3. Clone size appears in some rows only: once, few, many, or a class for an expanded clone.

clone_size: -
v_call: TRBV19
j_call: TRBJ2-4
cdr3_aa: CASKAWTSENIQYF

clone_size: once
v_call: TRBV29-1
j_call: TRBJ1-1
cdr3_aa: CSGGQTTNTEAFF

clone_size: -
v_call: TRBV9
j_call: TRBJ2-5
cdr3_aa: CASSVASATGETQYF

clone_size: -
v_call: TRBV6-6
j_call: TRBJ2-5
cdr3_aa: CASSSSGRAWTQYF

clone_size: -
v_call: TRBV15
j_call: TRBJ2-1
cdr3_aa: CATSRGRGDEQFF

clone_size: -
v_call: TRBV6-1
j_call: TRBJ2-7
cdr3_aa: CASSEGVGTSFFEQYF

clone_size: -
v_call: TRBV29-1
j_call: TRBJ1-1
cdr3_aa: CSVTGVDRRNTEAFF

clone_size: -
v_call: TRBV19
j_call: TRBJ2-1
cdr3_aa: CASSMSQGLSSYNEQFF

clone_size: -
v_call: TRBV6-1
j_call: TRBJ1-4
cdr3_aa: CASSEPDRDGEKLFF

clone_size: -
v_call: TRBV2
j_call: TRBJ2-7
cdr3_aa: CASTEGIYEQYF

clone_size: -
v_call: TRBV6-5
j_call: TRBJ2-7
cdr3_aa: CASSYQKGEDEQYF

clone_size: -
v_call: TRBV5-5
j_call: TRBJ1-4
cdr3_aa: CASSLAGGEDEKLFF

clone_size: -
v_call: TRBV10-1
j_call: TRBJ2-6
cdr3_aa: CASSESAGWAGANVLTF

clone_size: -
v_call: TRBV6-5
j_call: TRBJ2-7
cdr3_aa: CASSLGTGGGEQYF

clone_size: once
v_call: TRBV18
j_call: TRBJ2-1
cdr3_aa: CASSPPASSGRTYNEQFF

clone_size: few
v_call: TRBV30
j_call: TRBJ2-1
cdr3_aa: CAWRGLYSEQFF

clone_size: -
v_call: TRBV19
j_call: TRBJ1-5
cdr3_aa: CASRDRGPGNQPQHF

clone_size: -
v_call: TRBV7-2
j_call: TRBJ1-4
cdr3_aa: CASSHPLGGRYEKLFF

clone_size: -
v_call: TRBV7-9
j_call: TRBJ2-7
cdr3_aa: CASSSGGGQAGNEQYF

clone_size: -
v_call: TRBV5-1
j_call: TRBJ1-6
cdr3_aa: CASSLGTDNSPLHF

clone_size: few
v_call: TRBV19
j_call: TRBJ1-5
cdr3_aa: CASSISTGSSNQPQHF

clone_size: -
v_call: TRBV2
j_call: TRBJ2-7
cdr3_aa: CASSWESYEQYF

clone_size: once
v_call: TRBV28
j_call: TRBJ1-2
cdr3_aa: CASSSTAGTGPYGYTF

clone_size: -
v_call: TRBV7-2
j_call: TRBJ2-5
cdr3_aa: CASHRGGEGQETQYF

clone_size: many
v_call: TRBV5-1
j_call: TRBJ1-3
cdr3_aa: CASSVVPLTGTGNTIYF

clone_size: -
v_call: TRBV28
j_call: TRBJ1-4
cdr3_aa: CASSPPGQRNEKLFF

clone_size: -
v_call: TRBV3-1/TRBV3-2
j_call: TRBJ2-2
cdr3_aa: CASSQGWATSNTGELFF

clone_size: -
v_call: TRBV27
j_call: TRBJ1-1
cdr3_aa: CASSSPGPSGAFF

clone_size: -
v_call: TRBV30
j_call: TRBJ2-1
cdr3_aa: CAWRGGGYNEQFF

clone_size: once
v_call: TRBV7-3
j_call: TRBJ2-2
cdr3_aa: CASSLNAPGVAGELFF

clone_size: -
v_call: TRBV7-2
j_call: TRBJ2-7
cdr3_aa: CASSPGGTLYEQYF

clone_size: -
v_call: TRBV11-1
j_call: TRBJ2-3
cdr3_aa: CASSSAEGWGLSDTQYF

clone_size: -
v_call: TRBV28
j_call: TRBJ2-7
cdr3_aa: CASSLGGTTSYEQYF

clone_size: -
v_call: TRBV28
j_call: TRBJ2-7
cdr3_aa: CASSPTLSSYEQYF

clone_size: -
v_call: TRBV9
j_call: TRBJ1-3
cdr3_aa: CATSSGASGNTIYF

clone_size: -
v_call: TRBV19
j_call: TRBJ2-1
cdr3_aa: CASSSSGRYNEQFF

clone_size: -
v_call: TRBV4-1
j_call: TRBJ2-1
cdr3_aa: CASSQDRTGYNEQFF

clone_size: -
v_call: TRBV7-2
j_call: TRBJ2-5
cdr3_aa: CASSLGLAEETQYF

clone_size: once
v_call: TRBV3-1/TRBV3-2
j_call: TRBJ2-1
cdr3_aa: CASSPRGLTYNEQFF

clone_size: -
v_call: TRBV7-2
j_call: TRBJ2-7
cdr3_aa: CASSAQGPYEQYF

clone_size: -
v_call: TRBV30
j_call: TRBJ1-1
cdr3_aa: CAWSVALWAAEAFF

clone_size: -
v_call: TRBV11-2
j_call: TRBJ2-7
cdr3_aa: CASSFGQGYEQYF

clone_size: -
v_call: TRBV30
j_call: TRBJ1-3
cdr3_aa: CAWSVRPGQGPGNTIYF

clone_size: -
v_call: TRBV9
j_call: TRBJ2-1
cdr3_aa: CASSPRPAGRNEQFF

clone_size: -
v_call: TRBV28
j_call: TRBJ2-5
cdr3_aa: CASSLGWGGETQYF

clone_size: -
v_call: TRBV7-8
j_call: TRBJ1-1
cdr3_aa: CASSLVAGNTEAFF

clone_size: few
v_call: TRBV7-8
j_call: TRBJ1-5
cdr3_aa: CASSLGTGPNQPQHF

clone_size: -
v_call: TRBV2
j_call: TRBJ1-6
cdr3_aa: CASSEGGGGTGSSLHF

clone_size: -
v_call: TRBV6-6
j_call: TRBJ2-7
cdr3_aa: CASRSTGLVFEQYF

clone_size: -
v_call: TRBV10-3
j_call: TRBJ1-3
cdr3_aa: CAIRDSTGLSGNTIYF

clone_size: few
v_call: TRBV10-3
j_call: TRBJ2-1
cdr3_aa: CAISERGGRSIDEQFF

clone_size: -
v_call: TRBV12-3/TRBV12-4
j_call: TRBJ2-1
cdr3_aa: CASSFGGGAQFF

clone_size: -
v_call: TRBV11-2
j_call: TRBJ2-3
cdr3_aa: CASRTGYSGTDTQYF